This record concerns one T cell receptor (beta chain) sequence. No cognate antigen has been identified for it. Base-call qualities are not available, and no considerably larger clone is one nucleotide away. Clipping removes 3 bases from V and 6 bases from J, with 6 as the unmatched junction base count. The CDR3 contains 15 residues, cysteine and phenylalanine counted. Only CDR3 DNA remains: 45 bases, in frame from the first base. CDR1 and CDR2, per the germline V gene, are MNHNS and SASEGT. The cohort was made up of approximately 670 healthy bone marrow donors. All cohort members were sampled while nominally healthy, although unrecorded immune exposures were likely present. The donor tested CMV seropositive and was one of the 289 seropositive cohort members. A peripheral blood sample was collected from each donor, and TCR beta sequencing was performed on peripheral blood mononuclear cells. Genomic DNA was extracted from the blood cell samples with the Qiagen DNeasy Blood Extraction Kit.

The protocol used for the library was the immunoSEQ multiplex PCR assay. The multiplex PCR relied on a mix of 60 forward primers for TCR Vbeta segments and 13 reverse primers for TCR Jbeta segments. A multiplex PCR assay on genomic DNA amplified the CDR3 region of rearranged TCR beta genes. On the Illumina HiSeq System, the amplified TCR beta libraries were sequenced as 87-base-pair reads. In the paper's pipeline: In a later analysis, tens of millions of unique TCR beta chains were counted across the roughly 700 repertoires, and roughly 10 million of these chains were shared by at least two donors. Raw reads were error-corrected and collapsed into unique sequences by a nearest-neighbor algorithm in which closely related sequences were merged to remove PCR and sequencing errors. CDR3 sequences were aligned to IMGT reference sequences to assign V, D and J gene segments. For a sequence to be retained, a match of at least six nucleotides was required to both a V gene segment and a J gene segment. A rearrangement was called productive if the CDR3 had no stop codons and remained in frame with V and J, and every other rearrangement was called non-productive. CDR3 was defined by IMGT convention, running from the second conserved V-encoded cysteine to the conserved J-encoded phenylalanine. The earlier analysis of 500 to 750 of the donors excluded any sequence lacking an unambiguous match to a single V gene segment. In an earlier analysis of a few hundred of the donors, V segments were called functional above 56.7% productive rearrangements and were called segregating when the between-donor standard deviation exceeded 5%. A statistical classification framework was built for diagnosing cytomegalovirus status from the catalog of TCR beta chain sequences. V and J gene assignment, in a later analysis, came from comparing TCR nucleotide sequences with IMGT/GENE-DB human TR gene sequences. Using the TCRdist pipeline, a later analysis assigned CDR3 sequences along with most-parsimonious VDJ recombination scenarios. A later analysis defined each TCR beta chain by its CDR3 amino acid sequence plus V-gene family, and excluded reads lacking a unique V-gene family. In a later analysis, some 600 highly shared, low-generation-probability nucleotide sequences were removed to address suspected cross-contamination and a sequencing artifact. For each public chain, a later analysis derived a clonal expansion index from normalized ranks of inferred template counts within each repertoire. In a later analysis, generation probabilities were computed using a VDJ recombination model fitted to out-of-frame rearrangements, and the results were checked against IGoR. In a later analysis, hypergeometric tests were used to score TCR-TCR, TCR-HLA and TCR-CMV co-occurrence, with a repertoire-size bias correction applied to TCR pairs. A later analysis estimated false discovery rates by permuting HLA or CMV assignments 20 times. In a later analysis, co-occurring TCRs were grouped with DBSCAN, and TCRdist sequence similarity was added when clustering was performed within HLA-allele-positive subsets. Repertoires with fewer than 30,000 or more than 120,000 public chains were left out of co-occurrence clustering, as were a few repertoires with anomalous nucleotide sharing. This immuneACCESS table, as held by TCRdb, lists in-frame sequences with V and J called but not all clones. Of the missing ones, under half trace to an unresolved V gene in checked studies; the others have no known cause. V, J and clone size reflect that table, while D and trimming were determined from the DNA. In this sample the table shows about 96,000 clones, 65% to 85% of which occur a single time. Clones ranked in the top ten supply around 3.1% of the sample.

These data are taken from a study of cytomegalovirus exposure and HLA in healthy donors (dated by TCRdb to the late 2010s). With respect to the entire study: According to an earlier analysis of 550 to 750 of the donors, about 180 million T cells yielded 90 million to 130 million unique TCR beta sequences and around 280 Gb of sequence data. HLA typing covered class I and class II loci at four-digit resolution. The T cell repertoires of roughly 660 subjects were profiled by immunosequencing and related to cytomegalovirus serostatus. Every repertoire in the discovery cohort had been generated on one and the same sequencing platform. Alongside the repertoire data, information on donor age, sex, ethnicity and CMV serostatus was compiled. The number of donors typed differed by locus, with roughly 620-630 for A, B, C, DRB1 and DQB1, around 520 for DQA1, 600 to 610 for DPA1, and 400 to 490 for DPB1. Several DR-DQ haplotypes were treated as single units for association and clustering because of strong linkage in the cohort. Roughly 300 gigabases of sequencing data and approximately 93 million unique TCR sequences were included in an early release covering roughly 600 HLA-typed donors. To decide whether each TCR beta V gene segment behaved as functional or pseudogenic, an earlier analysis of 587 of the donors relied on high-throughput TCR beta sequencing. Besides the first cohort of 500 to 700 subjects, a separate validation cohort made up of roughly 130 different subjects was used. Among 300 to 500 genotyped donors of the cohort, an average of approximately 240,000 unique TCR beta nucleotide sequences was sequenced per donor, of which 15% to 20% were non-productive. The study was designed to test whether signatures of past pathogen exposure could be identified by cataloging public T cell receptors. The study combined high-throughput TCR immunosequencing, statistical association of individual TCRs with disease status, and machine learning to predict cytomegalovirus infection status. Of the roughly 400 genotyped donors, less than 85% were placed in the genetic ancestry cluster associated with self-reported Caucasian donors. Rather than using new phenotypic data, the later analysis identified candidate immune exposures from TCR beta sequences and from how often those sequences occurred across donors. To study patterns of TCR occurrence, a later analysis re-analyzed previously published TCR beta repertoires from 666 donors and added high-resolution HLA genotyping. A later genetic analysis used genome-wide SNP genotypes for about three fifths of the 666 donors, treating that subset as a discovery cohort.

What the research found in general, with its limitations: Specific HLA alleles were associated with roughly 16,000 TCR beta sequences at a false discovery rate of 0.05 in a later analysis. In an earlier analysis of over 550 of the donors, most TCR beta V segments were observed in productive rearrangements about 90% or about 30% of the time, broadly matching IMGT annotations. A cluster of highly shared sequence variants was judged likely to be a technical artifact of the sequencing pipeline. A later analysis reported that several top co-occurrence clusters appeared linked to parvovirus B19, influenza, CMV and Epstein-Barr virus. Compared with equally common non-associated chains, HLA-associated TCR beta chains in a later analysis were more clonally expanded and had lower generation probabilities. Across donors, most TCR sequences were observed very rarely, whereas some public TCRs were present in many individuals. Correlated functional status among segregating V segments might be attributable to linkage disequilibrium, but an unknown experimental factor could not be ruled out. Because HLA typing was unavailable for some donors at each locus, only the typed subset was used in association tests. CMV serostatus was the only immune exposure information available for the cohort. An association between a missense DCLRE1C variant and V-gene and J-gene trimming of TCR beta chains was found in a later genetic analysis and replicated in an independent cohort. Sequencing depth was assumed to be roughly uniform across donors in the presence/absence analyses, though that assumption may not hold. This cohort had only TCR beta chains sequenced, and the lack of alpha or paired-chain data limited which features could be detected. A further reported finding was that TCR beta sequences accurately predicted the HLA-A and HLA-B alleles for most subjects in the first cohort. In a later analysis, most CMV-associated TCR beta chains were found to appear HLA-restricted, with HLA associations seemingly driven largely by CMV exposure. In both the original and validation cohorts, the classifier was reported to diagnose cytomegalovirus status with high specificity and sensitivity. The 87-base-pair reads could not distinguish some IMGT-functional V segments, including TRBV6-2 and TRBV6-3, so those segments were excluded. According to a later analysis, TCR association rates differed among HLA loci, with DRB1 alleles showing the most associated TCRs and HLA-C alleles showing the fewest. A few of the identified cytomegalovirus-associated TCR beta chains were confirmed in vitro to be specific for cytomegalovirus antigens. It was suggested by the authors that the approach could potentially be generalized to other disease states and immunological phenotypes. Because counts were too low, fewer than 20 rarely observed V segments, including chromosome 9 orphons, were excluded from the earlier analysis of several hundred of the donors. When HLA alleles, especially DR and DQ, strongly co-occurred, attributing TCR associations to individual alleles was difficult. The study listed 164 TCR beta chains as associated with cytomegalovirus. A later genetic analysis reported fewer N-insertions in productive TCRs among donors in an Asian-associated ancestry cluster than the roughly 700-donor mean.

Material for sequencing was PBMCs. The TCR sequence derives from a female donor in good health and CMV-seropositive. Recombination linked TRBV6-1 to TRBJ1-4; 8 central nucleotides agree with TRBD1. The nucleotide sequence is given as TGTGCCAGCAGTGATGGGACAGGTGAGGATGAAAAACTGTTTTTT. Its protein reads: CASSDGTGEDEKLFF.